This TCR beta chain was recovered during a study of shared clonotypes between healthy human individuals. Study as a whole: Researchers drew samples from a couple of women and a few men aged 18 to 49. Per-donor plates numbered three CD4 naive, three CD4 memory, two CD8 naive and one CD8 memory. General study results and limits: Read depth was anticipated to influence clonotype sharing among donors.

TCRdb's copy holds only in-frame clones and misses some; the assay was immunoSEQ multiplex PCR. The data show about 2 million clones, with 85% to 95% seen just once and 0.13% held by the top ten. After removal of 3 bases from V and 4 bases from J, the junction contained 6 bases not matched to a gene. CDR1 is SGHTA, CDR2 FQGNSA, per germline. The CDR3 consists of 16 residues. As to this clone: Antigen specificity is unknown.

CD45RA-negative memory and CD45RA+ naive subsets were split from the CD4+ cells. The chain combines TRBV7-2 with TRBJ2-2; 9 bases map to TRBD2. The receptor's source is a man between 18 and 29 years old in good health. The source material was naive CD4+ T cells sorted from blood. The subset denotes: CD45RA+ positively selected. As DNA, the CDR3 is TGTGCCAGCAGCTTCCTCAGCGGGAGGATCACCGGGGAGCTGTTTTTT. This encodes CASSFLSGRITGELFF.